This T cell receptor (beta chain) was profiled in a study of CD8 T cells in Susac syndrome. RNA totalling about 0.5 to 1 ug underwent reverse transcription with random hexamers. TCRdb re-called the immunoSEQ multiplex PCR reads through MiXCR, storing one row per CDR3 protein. The repertoire consists of 130,000 or so distinct CDR3 sequences, with 85% to 95% occurring once and the leading ten covering 0.25% to 0.3%. This CDR3 has 15 residues. Germline loops: CDR1 SQVTM, CDR2 ANQGSEA. V was pared by 3 bases and J by 5 bases, with 7 bases of the junction left unmatched. CD8+ and CD4+ T cells circulating in blood were sequenced for TCR beta.

This TCR was recovered from a human donor with Susac syndrome. The chain links TRBV29-1 to TRBJ2-5; 12 bases map to TRBD1. Sequencing was done on a sample of CD8+ T cells from PBMCs. The CDR3, as DNA: TGCAGCGTTGATCAGGGACAGGGGGCGAAGGAGACCCAGTACTTC. As protein: CSVDQGQGAKETQYF. Filled out from reference TRBV29-1 and TRBJ2-5, the complete variable domain reads SAVISQKPSRDICQRGTSLTIQCQVDSQVTMMFWYRQQPGQSLTLIATANQGSEATYESGFVIDKFPISRPNLTFSTLTVSNMSPEDSSIYLCSVDQGQGAKETQYFGPGTRLLVL.